Below, 29 T cell receptor beta chains from the same sample are listed, as sequenced in a study of blood T cell repertoires in COVID-19. Libraries were prepared by immunoSEQ multiplex PCR; TCRdb keeps only in-frame clonotypes and omits some of them. The profile covers 200,000 or so clones, with under 90% appearing a single time and roughly 4.1% taken by the ten largest. Input material: peripheral blood. Receptors originate from a man between 45 and 60 years old with acute or convalescent COVID-19.

The V and J genes are TRBV14 and TRBJ1-4; no definite D call. The CDR3 spans 16 residues. Germline assignment: CDR1 SGHDN and CDR2 FVKESK. The ends were cut back, 4 bases at V and 3 bases at J, with 15 bases in the middle. The CDR3 sequence is CASSRPSGFANEKLFF. As DNA, the CDR3 is TGTGCCAGCAGCCGACCGTCGGGGTTCGCTAATGAAAAACTGTTTTTT.

V gene TRBV14 combines with J gene TRBJ2-7, with TRBD2 as a possible D gene (5 bases). The length of the CDR3 is 15 residues. Germline V gene data show CDR1 as SGHDN and CDR2 as FVKESK. With 6 bases removed from V and 2 bases from J, the gap between germline ends came to 17 bases. CDR3 loop: CASSRGSIPTYEQYF. The CDR3, as DNA: TGTGCCAGCAGTCGAGGGAGCATCCCAACCTACGAGCAGTACTTC. The full variable domain, rest sourced from reference TRBV14 and TRBJ2-7, is EAGVTQFPSHSVIEKGQTVTLRCDPISGHDNLYWYRRVMGKEIKFLLHFVKESKQDESGMPNNRFLAERTGGTYSTLKVQPAELEDSGVYFCASSRGSIPTYEQYFGPGTRLTVT.

V gene TRBV5-1 combines with J gene TRBJ2-7, with TRBD2 as a possible D gene (6 bases). There are 16 residues in the CDR3. Germline assignment: CDR1 SGHRS and CDR2 YFSETQ. Trimming removed 2 bases at V and 7 bases at J, with 22 bases between. CDR3 protein: CASSLEGPHGLREQYF. In nucleotides, the CDR3 is TGCGCCAGCAGCTTAGAGGGCCCACATGGACTACGAGAGCAGTACTTC.

The CDR3 reads CASSFRSGQGRVTLNTEAFF. The CDR3 coding sequence is TGCGCCAGCAGCTTTCGGTCTGGTCAGGGTAGGGTTACCTTGAACACTGAAGCTTTCTTT. J is TRBJ1-1 and V is TRBV5-1; tentatively, D is TRBD1 (5 bases). V dropped 2 bases and J dropped 0 bases, with 26 bases sitting between them. This CDR3 has 20 amino acids. Looked up from germline, CDR1 is SGHRS and CDR2 is YFSETQ.

The V and J genes are TRBV2 and TRBJ1-4; unclear D gene. Trimming took 6 bases from V and 10 from J, leaving 15 bases between them. The germline CDR1 and CDR2 sequences are SNHLY and FYNNEI. CDR3 size: 13 residues. The CDR3 nucleotides read TGTGCCAGCAGCCCTCCCGGGTCCCTAAAACTGTTTTTT. It yields the protein CASSPPGSLKLFF.

Concerning this clone: This specimen includes other DNA sequences encoding the same CDR3. The chain joins TRBV7-9 to TRBJ2-1; D uncertain. V gave up 0 bases and J gave up 4 bases, with 7 bases separating them. The CDR3 has 14 amino acids. Germline V gives CDR1 SEHNR, CDR2 FQNEAQ (reference sequence). The CDR3 DNA sequence: TGTGCCAGCAGCTTAGCCGCAGGATACAATGAGCAGTTCTTC. Translation gives CASSLAAGYNEQFF.

CDR3 amino acids: CASSTRRLNTEAFF. CDR3 sequence (DNA): TGTGCCAGCAGCACCCGGAGGTTGAACACTGAAGCTTTCTTT. The chain is built from TRBV11-1 and TRBJ1-1; D unresolved. V lost 5 bases to trimming and J lost 0 bases, with 10 bases between them. Germline V gene lookup returns CDR1 SGHAT and CDR2 FQDESV (reference sequence). This CDR3 is built from 14 residues.

V is TRBV5-6 and J is TRBJ2-7; 8 nucleotides align to TRBD1. V was pared by 5 bases and J by 4 bases, with 11 bases of the junction left unmatched. The CDR3 length is 15 residues. Per germline, CDR1 SGHDT and CDR2 YYEEEE. CDR3 nucleotides: TGTGCCAGCAGTCAGACAGGGGAGCCGCTTTACGAGCAGTACTTC. Translation: CASSQTGEPLYEQYF.

The CDR3 loop is CSVVGGERIQYF. CDR3 sequence (DNA): TGCAGCGTTGTAGGAGGAGAAAGGATTCAGTACTTC. The rearrangement links TRBV29-1 to TRBJ2-4; the D gene is possibly TRBD2 (5 bases). In germline, CDR1 is SQVTM, CDR2 ANQGSEA. The V end lost 4 bases, the J end lost 10 bases, and 14 bases lay between the germline ends. This CDR3 contains 12 residues.

The chain joins TRBV5-6 to TRBJ1-1; D unclear. The V gene's germline CDR1 is SGHDT and CDR2 YYEEEE. V was shortened by 0 bases and J by 5 bases, with 11 bases between the two germline ends. This CDR3 has 14 amino acids. CDR3 nucleotide sequence: TGTGCCAGCAGCTTGGGAGGGTTGTGGACTGAAGCTTTCTTT. Encoded protein: CASSLGGLWTEAFF.

This rearrangement joins TRBV7-8 to TRBJ2-7; D possibly corresponds to TRBD1 (6 bases). CDR3 length equals 15 residues. Trimming removed 4 bases at V and 1 base at J, with 14 bases between. Germline V gives CDR1 SGHVS, CDR2 FQNEAQ. The CDR3 loop reads CASSSTGTSSYEQYF. DNA for the CDR3: TGTGCCAGCAGCTCGACCGGGACATCGTCCTACGAGCAGTACTTC.

This clone was counted between two and nine times. V is TRBV6-5 and J is TRBJ2-2, with D possibly being TRBD1 (5 bases). Germline V lookup: CDR1 MNHEY, CDR2 SVGAGI. There are 13 residues in the CDR3. V was trimmed by 10 bases and J by 0 bases, leaving 9 bases between them. This chain's CDR3 is CATLTANTGELFF. DNA of the CDR3: TGTGCCACCCTGACAGCGAACACCGGGGAGCTGTTTTTT.

As for this clone: This sample also contains other DNA sequences that code for the same CDR3. The chain is built from TRBV29-1 and TRBJ1-3; TRBD1 is a possible D gene (6 bases). Germline V gives CDR1 SQVTM, CDR2 ANQGSEA. V lost 5 bases to trimming and J lost 4 bases, with 9 bases between them. CDR3 length equals 12 residues. The CDR3 nucleotides read TGCAGCGTTCAGACAGGCGGAAACACCATATATTTT. Its protein product is CSVQTGGNTIYF.

This chain joins TRBV11-2 and TRBJ1-3; D is uncertain. Germline CDR1 SGHAT, CDR2 FQNNGV. This CDR3 spans 15 amino acids. V gave up 2 bases and J gave up 0 bases, with 8 bases separating them. The CDR3 spells CASSLPPSSGNTIYF. CDR3 DNA: TGTGCCAGCAGCTTACCTCCCAGCTCTGGAAACACCATATATTTT. Full variable domain (remainder filled in from reference TRBV11-2 and TRBJ1-3): EAGVAQSPRYKIIEKRQSVAFWCNPISGHATLYWYQQILGQGPKLLIQFQNNGVVDDSQLPKDRFSAERLKGVDSTLKIQPAKLEDSAVYLCASSLPPSSGNTIYFGEGSWLTVV.

The table lists this clone with a few counts. This chain uses TRBV2 with TRBJ1-2; maybe TRBD1 (6 bases). The CDR3 has 14 residues. The germline V and J ends were trimmed by 7 bases and 8 bases, with 20 bases remaining between them. Germline V gene data show CDR1 as SNHLY and CDR2 as FYNNEI. CDR3 in DNA: TGTGCCAGCACCGAGGGGCAGTCCCAGGGGGGCTACACCTTC. Its protein is CASTEGQSQGGYTF.

This chain uses TRBV12-5 with TRBJ1-4, with D hard to call. The CDR3 has 13 residues. The ends were cut back, 5 bases at V and 6 bases at J, with 10 bases in the middle. Germline loops: CDR1 LGHNT, CDR2 FRNRAP. In DNA, the CDR3 is TGTGCTAGTGGTCCCGGGTTCGATGAAAAACTGTTTTTT. Its protein is CASGPGFDEKLFF.

The chain recombines TRBV7-9 with TRBJ1-4; 7 bases map to TRBD1. The CDR3 length is 14 residues. CDR1 is SEHNR, CDR2 FQNEAQ, per germline (reference sequence). V lost 5 bases, J lost 3 bases, and 3 bases stayed unmatched. CDR3 sequence: CASSRQGANEKLFF. For the CDR3, the DNA is TGTGCCAGCAGCCGACAGGGAGCTAATGAAAAACTGTTTTTT. The complete variable domain, with remaining parts taken from reference TRBV7-9 and TRBJ1-4, reads DTGVSQNPRHKITKRGQNVTFRCDPISEHNRLYWYRQTLGQGPEFLTYFQNEAQLEKSRLLSDRFSAERPKGSFSTLEIQRTEQGDSAMYLCASSRQGANEKLFFGSGTQLSVL.

The rearrangement uses TRBV18 and TRBJ1-1, with D possibly matching TRBD1 (5 bases). Trimming removed 5 bases from V and 1 base from J, with 11 bases in between. This CDR3 region has 14 residues. Germline V gene lookup returns CDR1 KGHSH and CDR2 LQKENI. The CDR3 region has the DNA TGTGCCAGCTCAGGCAGGGCAACGAACACTGAAGCTTTCTTT. Its translation: CASSGRATNTEAFF.

This clone was picked up one time. The rearrangement joins TRBV6-5 to TRBJ2-7, with D hard to call. Looked up from germline, CDR1 is MNHEY and CDR2 is SVGAGI. Trimming stripped 7 bases from V and 0 bases from J, with 10 bases between. The CDR3 sequence is 13 residues long. CDR3 coding DNA: TGTGCCAGCACCAACACAAACTCCTACGAGCAGTACTTC. Protein sequence: CASTNTNSYEQYF.

This chain uses TRBV6-5 with TRBJ1-1; D is perhaps TRBD1 (5 bases). This CDR3 contains 16 residues. Germline CDR1 reads MNHEY; CDR2 reads SVGAGI. Trimming took off 0 bases at V and 1 base at J, with 12 bases between the two ends. CDR3 sequence: CASSYSPGRGNTEAFF. The CDR3 DNA follows: TGTGCCAGCAGTTACTCGCCAGGGCGGGGGAACACTGAAGCTTTCTTT.

The V gene is TRBV5-1, the J gene TRBJ1-6; maybe TRBD1 (5 bases). The germline V gene has CDR1 SGHRS and CDR2 YFSETQ. V lost 4 bases and J lost 8, with 16 bases in between. There are 15 residues in the CDR3. CDR3 DNA sequence: TGCGCCAGCAGCCTCGAACAGGATTTGCATTCACCCCTCCACTTT. This encodes CASSLEQDLHSPLHF.

The chain uses TRBV29-1 and TRBJ2-5; 9 bases agree with TRBD1. Germline assignment: CDR1 SQVTM and CDR2 ANQGSEA. The length of the CDR3 is 15 residues. Trimming cost V 4 bases and J 0 bases; bases outside gene matches: 6. DNA for the CDR3: TGCAGCGTTGGGGCGGGGACAGGGTACCAAGAGACCCAGTACTTC. Amino acid sequence: CSVGAGTGYQETQYF.

The chain uses TRBV29-1 and TRBJ1-2; 7 nucleotides align to TRBD1. Germline values: CDR1 SQVTM, CDR2 ANQGSEA. This CDR3 has 12 residues. J lost 5 bases, V lost 6 bases, and 6 bases had no gene match. The CDR3 is CSVLPDRYGYTF. DNA of the CDR3: TGCAGCGTCCTCCCGGACAGGTATGGCTACACCTTC. The whole variable domain, filled in from reference TRBV29-1 and TRBJ1-2, reads SAVISQKPSRDICQRGTSLTIQCQVDSQVTMMFWYRQQPGQSLTLIATANQGSEATYESGFVIDKFPISRPNLTFSTLTVSNMSPEDSSIYLCSVLPDRYGYTFGSGTRLTVV.

The gene calls are TRBV4-1 and TRBJ1-1; 7 nucleotides align to TRBD1. Looked up from germline, CDR1 is MGHRA and CDR2 is YSYEKL. The CDR3 is 13 amino acids. Losses at the gene ends were 3 bases for V and 5 bases for J; bases not matched to a gene: 3. The CDR3 sequence: CASSHHRGTEAFF. CDR3 DNA: TGCGCCAGCAGCCACCACAGGGGAACTGAAGCTTTCTTT.

CDR3 bases: TGTGCCAGCAGTCCCCGTGAGGCGGGGGGCCGAGATTACGAGCAGTACTTC. Its translation is CASSPREAGGRDYEQYF. The V gene is TRBV6-2 or TRBV6-3, the J gene TRBJ2-7; TRBD2 matches at 8 bases. Per germline, CDR1 MNHEY and CDR2 SVGEGT. Trimming took 5 bases from V and 4 from J; bases not matched to a gene: 16. This CDR3 region has 17 residues.

Comment on this clone: This same CDR3 is encoded by further DNA sequences in the sample. The V gene is TRBV18, the J gene TRBJ2-1; 8 bases are shared with TRBD2. J lost 1 base, V lost 0 bases, and 2 bases had no gene match. Germline V CDR1 and CDR2: KGHSH, LQKENI. The length of the CDR3 is 16 residues. CDR3 region: CASSPPSGGSYNEQFF. For the CDR3, the DNA is TGTGCCAGCTCACCACCCTCGGGGGGGTCCTACAATGAGCAGTTCTTC.

This sequence joins TRBV11-2 and TRBJ2-5; 10 bases line up with TRBD1. Trimming removed 5 bases from V and 1 base from J; junction bases left unmatched: 7. The CDR3 is 16 amino acids. Germline V CDR1 and CDR2: SGHAT, FQNNGV. As DNA, the CDR3 is TGTGCCAGCAGCAAGACAGGGGGCATCCTCCAAGAGACCCAGTACTTC. The encoded protein is CASSKTGGILQETQYF.

The chain carries TRBV7-9 and TRBJ2-7; the match to TRBD1 covers 8 bases. The CDR3 has 16 residues. The V gene end was trimmed by 5 bases and the J gene end by 1 base; junction bases not matched to a gene: 10. Germline CDR1 and CDR2: SEHNR and FQNEAQ (reference sequence). CDR3 protein: CASSLWAGQESYEQYF. As DNA, the CDR3 is TGTGCCAGCAGCCTGTGGGCGGGACAGGAGTCCTACGAGCAGTACTTC.

This clone has just one count. J is TRBJ2-3 and V is TRBV2, with D maybe TRBD2 (6 bases). Germline CDR1 SNHLY, CDR2 FYNNEI. The CDR3 length is 15 residues. V shed 6 bases and J shed 2 bases, with 15 bases lying between them. CDR3 amino acids: CASSGSGLATDTQYF. CDR3 nucleotides: TGTGCCAGCAGCGGCAGCGGGCTAGCCACAGATACGCAGTATTTT.